These T cell receptor beta chains were read from a single sample in a study of cytomegalovirus exposure and HLA in healthy donors. Sequenced by immunoSEQ multiplex PCR; TCRdb stores in-frame clones only, minus some. The sample data list more than 100,000 clones. Sequencing input: PBMCs. The receptors shown here come from a man in his forties in good health and CMV-seronegative. Each CDR3 is given with its conserved first and last residue. A D gene is named only where the DNA matches it firmly.

V gene,J gene,D gene,CDR3 protein,CDR3 DNA
TRBV7-9,TRBJ1-1,TRBD1,CASSFDRAGEMNTEAFF,TGTGCCAGCAGCTTTGACAGGGCCGGGGAGATGAACACTGAAGCTTTCTTT
TRBV11-2,TRBJ2-7,TRBD1,CASSSPGGQGLYEQYF,TGTGCCAGCAGCTCGCCCGGGGGACAGGGGTTGTACGAGCAGTACTTC
TRBV7-9,TRBJ1-2,.,CASRPEQGYGYTF,TGTGCCAGCAGGCCAGAACAGGGCTATGGCTACACCTTC
TRBV4-1,TRBJ2-7,TRBD2,CASSQGLALSYEQYF,TGCGCCAGCAGCCAAGGACTAGCCCTCTCCTACGAGCAGTACTTC
TRBV11-3,TRBJ2-7,TRBD2,CASSVGLAGRHEQYF,TGTGCCAGCAGCGTGGGACTAGCGGGACGTCACGAGCAGTACTTC
TRBV15,TRBJ1-5,TRBD1,CATGKGQGVEPQHF,TGTGCCACCGGAAAGGGACAGGGGGTTGAGCCCCAGCATTTT
TRBV28,TRBJ2-7,.,CASSFWSAGASEQYF,TGTGCCAGCAGTTTTTGGAGTGCAGGGGCAAGCGAGCAGTACTTC
TRBV10-3,TRBJ1-1,.,CAIRTSGEGNTEAFF,TGTGCCATCAGGACTAGCGGGGAGGGGAACACTGAAGCTTTCTTT
TRBV7-8,TRBJ2-7,.,CASSLAKPYEQYF,TGTGCCAGCAGCCTCGCTAAGCCCTACGAGCAGTACTTC
TRBV6-1,TRBJ2-3,.,CASTGQATDTQYF,TGTGCCAGCACAGGGCAGGCCACAGATACGCAGTATTTT
TRBV5-1,TRBJ2-3,.,CASSFKAGRSGVPFMSDTQYF,TGCGCCAGCAGCTTTAAGGCGGGGAGGAGCGGAGTTCCCTTTATGTCAGATACGCAGTATTTT
TRBV30,TRBJ2-3,.,CAWSGLLRFGIDTQYF,TGTGCCTGGAGCGGACTACTGAGGTTTGGGATAGATACGCAGTATTTT
TRBV10-3,TRBJ2-7,.,CAISGGRRRSDFSYEQYF,TGTGCCATCAGTGGTGGCAGGAGGAGATCCGATTTCTCCTACGAGCAGTACTTC
TRBV5-6,TRBJ2-5,TRBD2,CASSQSWAGGRQETQYF,TGTGCCAGCAGCCAATCGTGGGCGGGAGGACGGCAAGAGACCCAGTACTTC
TRBV29-1,TRBJ1-1,.,CSVETGPGTLNTEAFF,TGCAGCGTTGAGACAGGTCCCGGGACCTTGAACACTGAAGCTTTCTTT
TRBV5-4,TRBJ2-3,TRBD2,CASSPQVAGATDTQYF,TGTGCCAGCAGCCCTCAGGTAGCGGGAGCGACAGATACGCAGTATTTT
TRBV19,TRBJ2-5,TRBD2,CASSISGLQTLRAQYF,TGTGCCAGTAGTATTTCGGGACTACAAACCCTTAGGGCCCAGTACTTC
TRBV6-5,TRBJ1-2,.,CASSYNREYGYTF,TGTGCCAGCAGTTACAACAGGGAGTATGGCTACACCTTC
TRBV6-6,TRBJ2-5,TRBD2,CASILGGGETQYF,TGTGCCAGCATCCTTGGGGGGGGAGAGACCCAGTACTTC
TRBV10-2,TRBJ2-7,TRBD2,CASSEGLAGPYEQYF,TGCGCCAGCAGTGAAGGACTAGCGGGCCCCTACGAGCAGTACTTC
TRBV29-1,TRBJ2-2,.,CSARDSWNTGELFF,TGCAGCGCCCGGGACTCTTGGAACACCGGGGAGCTGTTTTTT
TRBV7-9,TRBJ2-2,TRBD1,CASSLALQGSSTGELFF,TGTGCCAGCAGCTTAGCGTTACAGGGGTCCAGCACCGGGGAGCTGTTTTTT
TRBV5-6,TRBJ2-7,.,CASSLGLISYEQYF,TGTGCCAGCAGCTTGGGGCTGATCTCCTACGAGCAGTACTTC
TRBV29-1,TRBJ1-2,TRBD1,CSVVRDRLYGYTF,TGCAGCGTAGTCCGGGACAGGCTCTATGGCTACACCTTC
TRBV2,TRBJ2-5,.,CALKASGGQETQYF,TGTGCCCTAAAGGCTTCCGGGGGCCAAGAGACCCAGTACTTC
TRBV18,TRBJ2-3,TRBD2,CASSHLAGGFGPDTQYF,TGTGCCAGCTCACATCTAGCGGGAGGATTTGGCCCAGATACGCAGTATTTT
TRBV7-9,TRBJ2-5,TRBD1,CASSLGGGWQETQYF,TGTGCCAGCAGCTTAGGAGGGGGCTGGCAAGAGACCCAGTACTTC
TRBV4-1,TRBJ1-1,TRBD1,CASSPWTGMNTEAFF,TGCGCCAGCAGCCCCTGGACAGGGATGAACACTGAAGCTTTCTTT
TRBV5-1,TRBJ1-2,.,CASSSMASGSNYGYTF,TGCGCCAGCAGTTCTATGGCGTCGGGTTCTAACTATGGCTACACCTTC
TRBV28,TRBJ2-5,TRBD1,CASSFWGQGRQETQYF,TGTGCCAGCAGTTTCTGGGGACAGGGCCGTCAAGAGACCCAGTACTTC
TRBV18,TRBJ1-5,.,CASSPPYSNQPQHF,TGTGCCAGCTCACCCCCCTATAGCAATCAGCCCCAGCATTTT
TRBV10-3,TRBJ1-1,.,CAISDRGINTEAFF,TGTGCCATCAGTGACCGGGGTATCAACACTGAAGCTTTCTTT
TRBV28,TRBJ2-7,TRBD2,CASSGLAGGLRDEQYF,TGTGCCAGCAGCGGACTAGCGGGGGGATTGAGGGACGAGCAGTACTTC
TRBV5-4,TRBJ2-1,TRBD1,CASSPPGQGSYNEQFF,TGTGCCAGCAGCCCACCGGGACAGGGCTCCTACAATGAGCAGTTCTTC
TRBV5-1,TRBJ2-1,.,CASRITWESYNEQFF,TGCGCCAGCAGAATAACGTGGGAGTCCTACAATGAGCAGTTCTTC
TRBV27,TRBJ2-1,.,CASSLGQGPYNEQFF,TGTGCCAGCAGTTTAGGGCAGGGGCCCTACAATGAGCAGTTCTTC
TRBV19,TRBJ1-5,.,CASSSYISNQPQHF,TGTGCCAGTAGTTCATACATTAGCAATCAGCCCCAGCATTTT
TRBV5-6,TRBJ2-6,.,CASSAPVVIGANVLTF,TGTGCCAGCAGCGCACCGGTTGTTATTGGGGCCAACGTCCTGACTTTC
TRBV7-6,TRBJ2-3,.,CASSPQAGTDTQYF,TGTGCCAGCAGCCCCCAGGCCGGAACAGATACGCAGTATTTT
TRBV18,TRBJ1-1,.,CASSPLAPSARGEAFF,TGTGCCAGCTCACCACTCGCTCCTTCGGCGCGGGGAGAAGCTTTCTTT
TRBV5-1,TRBJ2-7,.,CASRLNWTPVYEQYF,TGCGCCAGCAGACTAAACTGGACTCCCGTCTACGAGCAGTACTTC
TRBV10-3,TRBJ1-1,.,CAITSGRATEAFF,TGTGCCATCACCTCCGGCAGGGCTACTGAAGCTTTCTTT
TRBV19,TRBJ2-2,.,CAGSIGLGELFF,TGTGCCGGTAGTATAGGTTTAGGGGAGCTGTTTTTT
TRBV11-2,TRBJ2-1,.,CASSLGGNYNEQFF,TGTGCCAGCAGCCTCGGCGGGAACTACAATGAGCAGTTCTTC
TRBV4-3,TRBJ1-3,TRBD1,CASSQDPSGTGDTIYF,TGCGCCAGCAGCCAAGATCCCTCCGGGACAGGGGACACCATATATTTT
TRBV7-2,TRBJ1-2,.,CASRRDYGYTF,TGTGCCAGCAGGCGGGACTATGGCTACACCTTC
TRBV13,TRBJ2-1,.,CASSSPSTRGEWEQFF,TGTGCCAGCAGCTCCCCATCGACCCGGGGTGAATGGGAGCAGTTCTTC
TRBV4-3,TRBJ2-5,.,CASSQDRYREKTQYF,TGCGCCAGCAGCCAAGATCGCTACAGGGAAAAGACCCAGTACTTC
TRBV7-2,TRBJ2-5,.,CASSDLGEETQYF,TGTGCCAGCAGCGATCTAGGGGAAGAGACCCAGTACTTC
TRBV5-6,TRBJ2-3,.,CASSLATPRAGDTQYF,TGTGCCAGCAGCTTGGCCACCCCCAGGGCCGGAGATACGCAGTATTTT
TRBV5-8,TRBJ2-7,TRBD1,CASSFGTGTYEQYF,TGTGCCAGCAGCTTCGGGACAGGGACTTACGAGCAGTACTTC
TRBV27,TRBJ2-3,TRBD1,CASSSNSQGAGTDTQYF,TGTGCCAGCAGTTCCAATTCACAGGGGGCGGGAACAGATACGCAGTATTTT
TRBV27,TRBJ2-4,TRBD2,CASRSLVLAGVAKNIQYF,TGTGCCAGCAGGTCTCTGGTTCTAGCGGGGGTCGCCAAAAACATTCAGTACTTC
TRBV20-1,TRBJ2-3,.,CSANRGDTQYF,TGCAGTGCTAATAGGGGGGATACGCAGTATTTT